The 9 T cell receptor beta chains below were found in one sample sequenced in a study of blood T cells in healthy people across ages. Primed by a sample-barcoded 5' primer and a J-beta primer mix, a second PCR proceeded for about 7 to 11 cycles. TCRdb itself ran the 5' RACE reads through MiXCR, one entry per CDR3 protein. The sample includes approximately 690,000 distinct CDR3 sequences, 40% to 45% seen only once; the top ten take approximately 31%. Sequenced input: blood. These receptors were taken from a man at least 80 years old in good health.

In its sample, this clonotype was seen a few times. The J gene is TRBJ2-4, the V gene TRBV15; D perhaps matches TRBD1 (7 bases). The CDR3 runs 17 residues. Trimming cost V 0 bases and J 1 base, with 13 bases left between them. The germline gives CDR1 LNHNV, CDR2 YYDKDF (reference sequence). CDR3 residues: CATSRDLEGAAKNIQYF. In DNA, the CDR3 is TGTGCCACCAGCAGAGATCTGGAGGGGGCTGCCAAAAACATTCAGTACTTC.

The chain recombines TRBV2 with TRBJ2-1; 11 nucleotides line up with TRBD1. The germline V gene has CDR1 SNHLY and CDR2 FYNNEI. The ends lost 5 bases at V and 13 bases at J; junction bases unmatched: 16. The CDR3 contains 16 residues. In DNA form, the CDR3 reads TGTGCCAGCAGTTTGGACAGGGGGCTAAAACAAGAGACCCAGTTCTTC. Translated, it gives CASSLDRGLKQETQFF.

This clonotype showed up many times. The J gene is TRBJ1-6, the V gene TRBV4-3, with D unresolved. Germline V CDR1 and CDR2: LGHNA, YSLEER. Trimming took 1 base from V and 6 from J, leaving 13 bases between them. The CDR3 consists of 16 residues. CDR3: CASSQVLKQSNSPLHF. As DNA, the CDR3 is TGCGCCAGCAGCCAAGTACTGAAGCAGTCTAATTCACCCCTCCACTTT.

The chain links TRBV6-2 or TRBV6-3 to TRBJ1-1; D remains ambiguous. This CDR3 is 12 amino acids long. The germline V gene encodes CDR1 MNHEY and CDR2 SVGEGT. With 7 bases removed from V and 4 bases from J, the gap between germline ends came to 10 bases. The CDR3 region is CASTGRTTEAFF. CDR3 nucleotides: TGTGCCAGCACCGGACGGACCACTGAAGCTTTCTTT.

For this clonotype: A much larger clone differs from this one at a single base, so this may be a read error. The chain joins TRBV29-1 to TRBJ2-5; possible D gene TRBD2, 6 bases. V dropped 6 bases and J dropped 5 bases, with 19 bases sitting between them. The CDR3 runs to 14 residues. Germline values: CDR1 SQVTM, CDR2 ANQGSEA. In nucleotides, the CDR3 is TGCAGCGTCGAAAGGGACTGGGGGTACGAGACCCAGTACTTC. Its protein is CSVERDWGYETQYF.

The V and J genes are TRBV6-2 or TRBV6-3 and TRBJ2-1; D is unresolved. The germline gives CDR1 MNHEY, CDR2 SVGEGT. Trimming took off 2 bases at V and 2 bases at J, with 7 bases between the two ends. The CDR3 spans 14 residues. In nucleotides, the CDR3 is TGTGCCAGCAGTTACCTCAGGACCTACAATGAGCAGTTCTTC. Translating gives CASSYLRTYNEQFF.

This clonotype was detected a few times. The chain has TRBV4-1 and TRBJ2-7; D not resolved. The DNA matches TRBJ2-5 better at its end, which makes the J call doubtful. Germline V CDR1 and CDR2: MGHRA, YSYEKL. The CDR3 is 16 amino acids. The CDR3 protein is CASSQDGSLVEETQYF. The CDR3 coding sequence is TGCGCCAGCAGCCAAGACGGCAGTTTAGTAGAAGAGACCCAGTACTTC.

Concerning this clonotype itself: One end of the junction is discordant with germline, which a read error may explain. The chain uses TRBV20-1 and TRBJ2-1; no firm D call. Germline V gene lookup returns CDR1 DFQATT and CDR2 SNEGSKA (reference sequence). The CDR3 totals 10 residues. DNA for the CDR3: TGTTGGACCGAATACAATGAGCAGTTCTTC. The encoded protein is CWTEYNEQFF.

This clonotype has just a few counts. The chain combines TRBV20-1 with TRBJ2-3, with 14 bases identical to TRBD2. V lost 5 bases and J lost 0; bases outside the gene matches: 16. The germline gives CDR1 DFQATT, CDR2 SNEGSKA (reference sequence). The CDR3 covers 20 residues. DNA for the CDR3: TGCAGTGCTGGGGGACGGAAATTAGGACTAGCGGGAGGAAGCACAGATACGCAGTATTTT. Encoded protein: CSAGGRKLGLAGGSTDTQYF.